This T cell receptor (beta chain) was documented in a study of T cells in Graves' hyperthyroidism and ophthalmopathy. Study context: Peripheral blood collection took place at initial diagnosis, before any treatment.

This CDR3 is built from 15 residues. The germline gives CDR1 SGHAT, CDR2 FQNNGV. V was pared by 2 bases and J by 1 base, with 1 base of the junction left unmatched. This clonotype was observed many times. Its antigen is not identified. Study-wide findings and caveats: Blood also carried most thyroid clonotypes expanded above 0.001. Median prediction lead before ophthalmopathy onset was six to eight months with the model.

Amplification of TCR beta CDR3 regions was performed using RNA transcripts as template. First-round RT-PCR targeting the TCR CDR3 was performed with the HTBI primer set. TCRdb re-analysed the multiplex PCR reads in MiXCR, keeping a single row per CDR3 protein. This table holds about 700,000 distinct CDR3 sequences, roughly 15% found once. Exclusion criteria comprised uncontrolled infection, other autoimmune disease, pregnancy or lactation. The chain couples TRBV11-2 to TRBJ2-2; 7 bases are a match to TRBD2. This clonotype originated in a woman aged 18-29 years with Graves' hyperthyroidism. Sequenced sample: blood. CDR3 coding DNA: TGTGCCAGCAGCTTATCTAGCGGGAACACCGGGGAGCTGTTTTTT. This sequence encodes CASSLSSGNTGELFF. Complete variable domain (other parts from reference TRBV11-2 and TRBJ2-2): EAGVAQSPRYKIIEKRQSVAFWCNPISGHATLYWYQQILGQGPKLLIQFQNNGVVDDSQLPKDRFSAERLKGVDSTLKIQPAKLEDSAVYLCASSLSSGNTGELFFGEGSRLTVL.